The following is a T cell receptor (beta chain) sequence with its context. Its antigen is as yet unknown. This record comes from a study of T-cell memory formation after mild COVID-19. General study points: Among CD4+ contracting clones, most were CM and EM, and CD8+ ones EMRA.

This CDR3 has 16 residues. Per the germline V gene, CDR1 is SGHKS and CDR2 is YYEKEE (reference sequence). Trimming stripped 4 bases from V and 2 bases from J, with 17 bases between. Using constant-segment primers, 5'RACE produced TCR alpha and TCR beta cDNA libraries carrying sample barcodes and UMIs. TCRdb ran MiXCR on the 5' RACE reads and lists one entry per CDR3 protein. The sample has hundreds of thousands of distinct CDR3 sequences, around 17% seen once; the top ten hold roughly 21%. Sequencing was done on a sample of PBMCs or a T cell subset sorted from them (not recorded which). The TCR was taken from a man aged 18 to 30 who had mild COVID-19 (a few samples of this study predate the infection). Cell type and time point are not known. The chain carries TRBV5-5 and TRBJ2-3; possibly TRBD2 for D (6 bases). The CDR3, as DNA: TGTGCCAGCAGCCCCCTGACGGGAGCCCCCACAGATACGCAGTATTTT. Amino acid sequence: CASSPLTGAPTDTQYF.